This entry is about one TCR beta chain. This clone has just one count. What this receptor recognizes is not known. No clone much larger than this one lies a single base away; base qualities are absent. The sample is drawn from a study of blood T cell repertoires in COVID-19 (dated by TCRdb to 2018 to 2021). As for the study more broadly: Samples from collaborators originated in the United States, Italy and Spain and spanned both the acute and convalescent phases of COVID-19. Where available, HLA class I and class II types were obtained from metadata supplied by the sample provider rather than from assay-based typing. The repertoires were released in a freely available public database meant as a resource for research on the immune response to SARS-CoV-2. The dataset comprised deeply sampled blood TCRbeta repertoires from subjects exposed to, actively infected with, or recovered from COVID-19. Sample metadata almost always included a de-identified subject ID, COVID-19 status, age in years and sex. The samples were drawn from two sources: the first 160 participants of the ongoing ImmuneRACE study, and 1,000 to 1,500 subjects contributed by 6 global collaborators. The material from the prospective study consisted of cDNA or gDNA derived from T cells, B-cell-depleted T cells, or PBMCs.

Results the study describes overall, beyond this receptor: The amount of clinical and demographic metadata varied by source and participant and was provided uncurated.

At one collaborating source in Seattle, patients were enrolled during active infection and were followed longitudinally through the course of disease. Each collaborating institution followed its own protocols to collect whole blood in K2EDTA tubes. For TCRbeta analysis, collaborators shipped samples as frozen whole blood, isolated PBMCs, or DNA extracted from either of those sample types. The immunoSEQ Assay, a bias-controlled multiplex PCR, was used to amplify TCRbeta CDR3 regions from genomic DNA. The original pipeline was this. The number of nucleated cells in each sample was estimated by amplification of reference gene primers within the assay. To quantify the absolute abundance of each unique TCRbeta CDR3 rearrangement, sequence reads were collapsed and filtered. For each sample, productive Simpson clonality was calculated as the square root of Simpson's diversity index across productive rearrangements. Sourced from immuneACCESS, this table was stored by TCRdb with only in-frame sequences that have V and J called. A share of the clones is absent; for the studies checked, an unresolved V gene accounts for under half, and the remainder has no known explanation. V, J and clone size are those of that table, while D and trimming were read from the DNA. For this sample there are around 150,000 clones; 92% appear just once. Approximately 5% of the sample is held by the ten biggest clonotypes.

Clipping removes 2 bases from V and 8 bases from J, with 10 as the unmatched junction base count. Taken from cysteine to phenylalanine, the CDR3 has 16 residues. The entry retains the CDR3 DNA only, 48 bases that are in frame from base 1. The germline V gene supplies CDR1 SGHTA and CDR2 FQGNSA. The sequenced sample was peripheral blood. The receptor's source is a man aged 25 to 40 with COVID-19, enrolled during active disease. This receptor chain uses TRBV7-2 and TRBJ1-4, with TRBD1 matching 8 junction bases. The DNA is TGTGCCAGCAGCTTATTATCCGGACAGGGTGTCGAAAAACTGTTTTTT. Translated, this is CASSLLSGQGVEKLFF.